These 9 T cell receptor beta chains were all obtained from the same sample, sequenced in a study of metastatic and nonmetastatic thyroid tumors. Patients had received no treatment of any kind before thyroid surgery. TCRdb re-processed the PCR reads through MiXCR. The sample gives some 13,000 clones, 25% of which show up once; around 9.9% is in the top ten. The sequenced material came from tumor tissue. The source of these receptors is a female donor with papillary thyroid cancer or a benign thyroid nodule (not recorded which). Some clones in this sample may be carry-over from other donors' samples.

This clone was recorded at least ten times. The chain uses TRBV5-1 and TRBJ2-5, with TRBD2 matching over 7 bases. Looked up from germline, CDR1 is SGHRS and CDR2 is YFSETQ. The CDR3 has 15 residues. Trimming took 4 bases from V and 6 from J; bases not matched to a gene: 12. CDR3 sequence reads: CASSPAAGSGKTQYF. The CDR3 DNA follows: TGCGCCAGCAGCCCCGCGGCGGGAAGCGGGAAGACCCAGTACTTC.

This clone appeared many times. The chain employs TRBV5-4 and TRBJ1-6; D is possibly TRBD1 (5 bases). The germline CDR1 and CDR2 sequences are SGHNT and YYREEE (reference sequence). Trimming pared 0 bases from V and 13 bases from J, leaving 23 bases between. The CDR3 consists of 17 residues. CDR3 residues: CASSLEGGPRQGVPLHF. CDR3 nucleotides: TGTGCCAGCAGCTTGGAGGGCGGCCCCCGACAAGGGGTCCCCCTCCACTTT.

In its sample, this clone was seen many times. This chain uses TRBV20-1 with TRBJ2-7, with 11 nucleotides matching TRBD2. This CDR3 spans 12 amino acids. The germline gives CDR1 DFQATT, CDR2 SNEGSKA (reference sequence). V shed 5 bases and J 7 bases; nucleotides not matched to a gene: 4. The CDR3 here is CSAPTSGKEQYF. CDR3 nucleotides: TGCAGTGCTCCGACTAGCGGGAAGGAGCAGTACTTC.

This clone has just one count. The CDR3 DNA reads as TGTGCCAGCAGCTTAGATAGTTGGGGGGGTTACGAGCAGTACTTC. It codes for CASSLDSWGGYEQYF. This chain links TRBV11-2 with TRBJ2-7, with 7 bases aligning to TRBD2. With V trimmed by 0 bases and J by 4 bases, 6 bases remained unmatched. The CDR3 runs to 15 residues. Germline V gene data show CDR1 as SGHAT and CDR2 as FQNNGV.

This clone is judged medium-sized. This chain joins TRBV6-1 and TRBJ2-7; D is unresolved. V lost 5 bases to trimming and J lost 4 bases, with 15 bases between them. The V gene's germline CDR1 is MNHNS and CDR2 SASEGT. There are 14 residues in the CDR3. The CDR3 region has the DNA TGTGCCAGCAGTCCAGCGCCCCGACCGTACGAGCAGTACTTC. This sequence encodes CASSPAPRPYEQYF.

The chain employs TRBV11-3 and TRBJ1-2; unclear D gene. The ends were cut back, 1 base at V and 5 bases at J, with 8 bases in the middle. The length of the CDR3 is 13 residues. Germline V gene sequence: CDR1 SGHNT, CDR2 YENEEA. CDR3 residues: CASSLVPGYGYTF. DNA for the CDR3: TGTGCCAGCAGCTTAGTGCCGGGGTATGGCTACACCTTC.

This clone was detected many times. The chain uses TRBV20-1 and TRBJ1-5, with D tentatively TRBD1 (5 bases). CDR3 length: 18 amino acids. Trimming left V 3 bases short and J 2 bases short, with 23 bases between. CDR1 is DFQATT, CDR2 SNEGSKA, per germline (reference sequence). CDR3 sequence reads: CSASSRTSAALGNQPQHF. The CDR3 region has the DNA TGCAGTGCTAGCTCGAGGACATCGGCCGCGTTGGGCAATCAGCCCCAGCATTTT.

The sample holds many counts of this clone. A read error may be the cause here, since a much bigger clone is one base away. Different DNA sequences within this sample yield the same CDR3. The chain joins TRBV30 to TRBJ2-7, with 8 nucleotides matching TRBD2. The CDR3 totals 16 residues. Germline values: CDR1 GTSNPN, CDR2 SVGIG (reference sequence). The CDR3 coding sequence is TGTGCCTGGAGTGTTAAAACTAGCGGTAGGACCTACGAGCAGTATTTC. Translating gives CAWSVKTSGRTYEQYF.

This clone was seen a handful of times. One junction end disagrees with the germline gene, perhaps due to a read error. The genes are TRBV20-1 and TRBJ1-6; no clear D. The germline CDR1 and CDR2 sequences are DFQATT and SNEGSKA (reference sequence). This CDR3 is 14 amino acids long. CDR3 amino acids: CSSRVSGGDSPLHF. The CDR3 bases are TGCAGTTCTAGAGTAAGTGGCGGTGATTCACCCCTCCACTTT.